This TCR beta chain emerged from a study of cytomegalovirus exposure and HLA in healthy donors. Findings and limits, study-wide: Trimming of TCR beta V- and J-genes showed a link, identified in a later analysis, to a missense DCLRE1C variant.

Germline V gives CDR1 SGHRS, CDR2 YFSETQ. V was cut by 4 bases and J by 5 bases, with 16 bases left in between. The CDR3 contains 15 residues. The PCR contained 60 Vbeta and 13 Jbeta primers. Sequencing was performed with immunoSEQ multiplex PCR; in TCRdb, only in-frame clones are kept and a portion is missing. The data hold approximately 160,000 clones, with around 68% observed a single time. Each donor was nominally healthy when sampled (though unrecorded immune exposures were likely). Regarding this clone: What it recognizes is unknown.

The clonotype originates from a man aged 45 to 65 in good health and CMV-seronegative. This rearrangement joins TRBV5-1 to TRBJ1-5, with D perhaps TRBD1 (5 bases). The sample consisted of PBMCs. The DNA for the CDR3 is TGCGCCAGCAGCCCCGGGGGGGAAGGGTATCAGCCCCAGCATTTT. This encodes CASSPGGEGYQPQHF.